This entry lists 32 T cell receptor beta chains sequenced from one sample in a study of T cells in Graves' hyperthyroidism and ophthalmopathy. Amplification of TCR beta CDR3 regions was performed using RNA transcripts as template. The HTBI primer set drove a first-round RT-PCR of the TCR CDR3. Each CDR3 protein gets one entry after TCRdb re-called the multiplex PCR reads with MiXCR. The profile shows fewer than 550,000 distinct CDR3 sequences, roughly 14% of them singletons. The source material was blood. The receptors here all came from a woman between 18 and 29 years old with Graves' hyperthyroidism.

This clonotype was seen a few times. The chain employs TRBV11-2 and TRBJ2-2, with a possible D match to TRBD1 (6 bases). Trimming cost V 5 bases and J 6 bases, with 16 bases left between them. The CDR3 runs to 15 residues. Per the germline V gene, CDR1 is SGHAT and CDR2 is FQNNGV. The CDR3 spells CASSEGVRGSGELFF. CDR3 coding DNA: TGTGCCAGCAGCGAGGGCGTGAGGGGGTCCGGGGAGCTGTTTTTT.

The chain carries TRBV19 and TRBJ2-3; TRBD2 matches 12 bases. This CDR3 region has 16 residues. V was clipped by 4 bases and J by 5 bases; unmatched bases: 7. CDR1 and CDR2 from the germline V gene are LNHDA and SQIVND (reference sequence). Here the CDR3 DNA reads TGTGCCAGTAGTACCCAGACTAGCGGGAGTGGAGATACGCAGTATTTT. Amino acid sequence: CASSTQTSGSGDTQYF.

V and J are TRBV13 and TRBJ2-3; the D gene is possibly TRBD1 (5 bases). CDR1 is PRHDT and CDR2 is FYEKMQ in the germline V gene (reference sequence). This CDR3 contains 16 residues. The germline V and J ends were trimmed by 2 bases and 0 bases, with 12 bases remaining between them. CDR3 DNA: TGTGCCAGCAGCTTAAATAGGGGCCTTAGCACAGATACGCAGTATTTT. As protein: CASSLNRGLSTDTQYF.

This clonotype was counted many times. V usage is TRBV5-1 and J usage is TRBJ1-1; D might be TRBD1 (5 bases). The length of the CDR3 is 13 residues. V lost 1 base, J lost 4 bases, and 8 bases lay in between. Germline-derived CDR1 and CDR2 are SGHRS and YFSETQ. CDR3 bases: TGCGCCAGCAGCTTGCCAGGGATCACTGAAGCTTTCTTT. It codes for CASSLPGITEAFF.

This clonotype has ten or more counts. V usage is TRBV12-3 or TRBV12-4 and J usage is TRBJ1-4; D remains unclear. The CDR3 extends over 13 amino acids. Deletions cut 3 bases from V and 7 bases from J, with 9 bases between. This CDR3 is CASSLRSAEKLFF. The CDR3 DNA reads as TGTGCCAGCAGTTTGCGATCTGCTGAAAAACTGTTTTTT.

As regards this clonotype: A much larger clone is a single base away; this may be a read error. V and J are TRBV28 and TRBJ2-2, with D perhaps assigned TRBD1 or TRBD2 (5 bases each). Germline CDR1 MDHEN, CDR2 SYDVKM. V was trimmed by 9 bases and J by 4 bases, leaving 18 bases between them. The CDR3 has 15 residues. The CDR3 spells CASLERGPVTGELFF. The CDR3 DNA reads as TGTGCCAGTTTAGAACGGGGACCCGTCACCGGGGAGCTGTTTTTT.

This clonotype was counted between two and nine times. The genes are TRBV4-3 and TRBJ1-1, with no clear D. Trimming removed 0 bases at V and 8 bases at J, with 13 bases between. This CDR3 has 14 amino acids. Germline CDR1 reads LGHNA; CDR2 reads YSLEER. The DNA for the CDR3 is TGCGCCAGCAGCCAAGATCCTGACTCTCTAGAAGCTTTCTTT. Encoded protein: CASSQDPDSLEAFF.

V and J are TRBV7-3 and TRBJ2-7, with TRBD1 as a possible D gene (5 bases). Germline lookup yields CDR1 SGHTA and CDR2 FQGTGA. This CDR3 is 15 amino acids long. Between the trimmed V and J ends, which lost 6 bases and 0 bases, there was a span of 15 bases. The CDR3 coding sequence is TGTGCCAGCAGTCAGGGTCGGCTGAGCTCCTACGAGCAGTACTTC. Amino acids: CASSQGRLSSYEQYF.

A note on this clonotype: Just one base apart from a much larger clone, this may be a read error. The chain joins TRBV4-1 to TRBJ2-1; 8 nucleotides align to TRBD1. V shed 0 bases and J 6 bases; nucleotides not matched to a gene: 4. This CDR3 comprises 15 residues. CDR1 is MGHRA, CDR2 YSYEKL, per germline. The CDR3 protein is CASSQDRGRFNEQFF. DNA of the CDR3: TGCGCCAGCAGCCAAGACAGGGGGCGTTTCAATGAGCAGTTCTTC.

There are a few counts of this clonotype. The rearrangement uses TRBV2 and TRBJ2-3, with D unclear. Trimming stripped 7 bases from V and 7 bases from J, with 15 bases between. Germline lookup yields CDR1 SNHLY and CDR2 FYNNEI. The CDR3 is made up of 13 amino acids. The CDR3 loop is CASNLRSSNTQYF. CDR3 DNA sequence: TGTGCCAGCAATCTTAGGTCTTCAAATACGCAGTATTTT.

The CDR3 loop reads CSAVTGGFEQYF. As DNA, the CDR3 is TGCAGCGCTGTGACAGGGGGTTTCGAGCAGTACTTC. The rearrangement joins TRBV29-1 to TRBJ2-7; 9 bases match TRBD1. J lost 6 bases, V lost 7 bases, and 7 bases had no gene match. This CDR3 has 12 amino acids. Germline lookup yields CDR1 SQVTM and CDR2 ANQGSEA.

This clonotype was counted a few times. The J gene is TRBJ2-1, the V gene TRBV29-1; perhaps TRBD1 as D (5 bases). The CDR3 is 14 residues long. V lost 4 bases, J lost 3 bases, and 13 bases lay in between. Germline V CDR1 and CDR2: SQVTM, ANQGSEA. CDR3 residues: CSVGRGRDYNEQFF. In DNA form, the CDR3 reads TGCAGCGTTGGAAGGGGTAGGGACTACAATGAGCAGTTCTTC.

This clonotype was counted a few times. CDR3 DNA: TGTGCCAGCAGCCTTATCACAGGTATACTGTCCTACGAGCAGTACTTC. It specifies CASSLITGILSYEQYF. The rearrangement uses TRBV6-1 and TRBJ2-7, with a possible D match to TRBD1 (5 bases). Trimming left V 6 bases short and J 1 base short, with 19 bases between. CDR1 and CDR2 (germline): MNHNS, SASEGT. The CDR3 runs to 16 residues.

In the case of this clonotype: At one boundary the junction diverges from the germline segment, which might be a read error. The chain joins TRBV20-1 to TRBJ2-1; 14 bases agree with TRBD2. In germline, CDR1 is DFQATT, CDR2 SNEGSKA (reference sequence). CDR3 length: 16 amino acids. The CDR3 sequence: CSGRGTSGRDYSEQFF. Written as DNA, the CDR3 is TGCAGTGGAAGGGGGACTAGCGGGAGAGATTACAGTGAGCAGTTCTTC.

This clonotype was observed many times. This chain connects TRBV7-9 to TRBJ2-1; D possibly matches TRBD1 or TRBD2 (6 bases each). The CDR3 sequence is 15 residues long. V gave up 0 bases and J gave up 14 bases, with 20 bases separating them. Germline V lookup: CDR1 SEHNR, CDR2 FQNEAQ (reference sequence). The CDR3 DNA sequence: TGTGCCAGCAGCTTAGCCGGGGCGGGACACCCCCGGGAGTTCTTC. Encoded protein: CASSLAGAGHPREFF.

This clonotype was detected only a few times. This chain connects TRBV19 to TRBJ1-1; D is perhaps TRBD1 (6 bases). The germline CDR1 and CDR2 sequences are LNHDA and SQIVND (reference sequence). There are 15 residues in the CDR3. V shed 7 bases and J shed 2 bases, with 17 bases lying between them. The CDR3 DNA follows: TGTGCCAGTACCGATGCGGGGACACTAAACACTGAAGCTTTCTTT. This sequence encodes CASTDAGTLNTEAFF.

In its sample, this clonotype was seen many times. The genes are TRBV6-1 and TRBJ1-1; possibly TRBD1 for D (5 bases). The V gene's germline CDR1 is MNHNS and CDR2 SASEGT. This CDR3 spans 16 amino acids. The V and J ends lost 9 bases and 0 bases respectively, with 20 bases between them. The CDR3 sequence: CASTSTGLIMNTEAFF. CDR3 coding DNA: TGTGCCAGTACTAGCACAGGACTTATCATGAACACTGAAGCTTTCTTT.

The chain recombines TRBV14 with TRBJ2-7; D unresolved. Per germline, CDR1 SGHDN and CDR2 FVKESK. This CDR3 is built from 13 residues. The germline V and J ends were trimmed by 1 base and 9 bases, with 13 bases remaining between them. The CDR3 bases are TGTGCCAGCAGCCAAGTTTCGGACGGAAGGCAGTACTTC. Its protein is CASSQVSDGRQYF.

This clonotype came up many times. V gene TRBV2 combines with J gene TRBJ1-5; possibly TRBD1 for D (6 bases). Looked up from germline, CDR1 is SNHLY and CDR2 is FYNNEI. The CDR3 totals 15 residues. V lost 6 bases to trimming and J lost 4 bases, with 16 bases between them. CDR3 amino acids: CASRIRQAANQPQHF. The CDR3 DNA reads TGTGCCAGCAGAATAAGACAGGCTGCTAATCAGCCCCAGCATTTT.

The rearrangement joins TRBV4-3 to TRBJ2-3; the match to TRBD2 covers 11 bases. The CDR3 has 18 residues. The junction had 8 bases not matched to a gene; V was cut back by 0 bases and J by 3 bases. Germline CDR1 is LGHNA and CDR2 is YSLEER. In nucleotides, the CDR3 is TGCGCCAGCAGCCAAGATCCGGGGACTAGCGGAGTTACAGATACGCAGTATTTT. Translation gives CASSQDPGTSGVTDTQYF.

This clonotype has at least ten counts. This chain links TRBV4-1 with TRBJ2-1; a possible D gene is TRBD2 (6 bases). The CDR3 length is 12 residues. Trimming took off 4 bases at V and 8 bases at J, with 9 bases between the two ends. Germline values: CDR1 MGHRA, CDR2 YSYEKL. For the CDR3, the DNA is TGCGCCAGCAGCCTTCGGAGGGATGAGCAGTTCTTC. Amino acids: CASSLRRDEQFF.

At least ten counts were recorded for this clonotype. This rearrangement joins TRBV5-5 to TRBJ2-1; 12 positions agree with TRBD2. V lost 1 base to trimming and J lost 4 bases; unmatched junction nucleotides: 6. Germline CDR1 is SGHKS and CDR2 is YYEKEE (reference sequence). The CDR3 has 17 amino acids. Here the CDR3 reads CASSLILAGGPYNEQFF. The CDR3 region has the DNA TGTGCCAGCAGCTTGATCCTAGCGGGAGGGCCATACAATGAGCAGTTCTTC.

This clonotype occurred many times. The V gene is TRBV3-1, the J gene TRBJ2-3, with 10 bases identical to TRBD2. The V gene's germline CDR1 is LGHDT and CDR2 YNNKEL (reference sequence). Trimming at V came to 0 bases and at J to 7 bases, leaving 7 bases not matched to a gene. This CDR3 spans 16 amino acids. The DNA of the CDR3 is TGTGCCAGCAGCCAAGATAGCGGGGGGTCTTTTTATACGCAGTATTTT. It specifies CASSQDSGGSFYTQYF.

The V and J genes are TRBV5-1 and TRBJ2-5, with 7 nucleotides matching TRBD1. The CDR3 length is 14 residues. Germline V gene data show CDR1 as SGHRS and CDR2 as YFSETQ. Trimming cost V 2 bases and J 1 base; bases outside gene matches: 2. This CDR3 is CASSLQGPQETQYF. The CDR3, as DNA: TGCGCCAGCAGCTTACAGGGGCCCCAAGAGACCCAGTACTTC.

V is TRBV6-1 and J is TRBJ1-2; 11 positions match TRBD1. Germline trimming cut 4 bases from V and 8 bases from J; bases unmatched to any gene: 6. The CDR3 has 14 residues. Germline V CDR1 and CDR2: MNHNS, SASEGT. In nucleotides, the CDR3 is TGTGCCAGCAGTGTCCGGACAGGGGGCGACGGCTACACCTTC. This sequence encodes CASSVRTGGDGYTF.

This clonotype is judged medium-sized (0.01 to 0.1%). V and J are TRBV19 and TRBJ1-1, with a possible D match to TRBD1 (5 bases). Germline V gene sequence: CDR1 LNHDA, CDR2 SQIVND (reference sequence). The CDR3 is 13 amino acids. Trimming removed 7 bases at V and 4 bases at J, with 13 bases between. The CDR3 spells CASTMGLLTEAFF. CDR3 coding DNA: TGTGCCAGTACCATGGGGCTTCTCACTGAAGCTTTCTTT.

Regarding this clonotype: Being one base from a much bigger clone, this may be a read error. No conserved phenylalanine or tryptophan ends this CDR3, so it is likely a read error. The chain links TRBV7-9 to TRBJ2-7; 9 bases line up with TRBD2. Germline V gene sequence: CDR1 SEHNR, CDR2 FQNEAQ (reference sequence). The CDR3 is 15 residues long. The junction had 8 bases not matched to a gene; V was cut back by 5 bases and J by 3 bases. CDR3 protein: CASSPRLAEYYEQYL. The CDR3 DNA follows: TGTGCCAGCAGCCCACGACTAGCGGAATACTACGAGCAGTACCTC.

This chain links TRBV20-1 with TRBJ2-7; D tentatively fits TRBD1 or TRBD2 (5 bases each). V was cut by 3 bases and J by 0 bases, with 12 bases left in between. The CDR3 has 14 amino acids. In germline, CDR1 is DFQATT, CDR2 SNEGSKA (reference sequence). For the CDR3, the DNA is TGCAGTGCTAGCAGGGACGGTGTCTCCTACGAGCAGTACTTC. Amino acid sequence: CSASRDGVSYEQYF.

This clonotype appeared many times. The V call is TRBV24-1, the J call TRBJ2-7; a weak D match, TRBD2 (7 bases). The germline V and J ends were trimmed by 5 bases and 6 bases, with 16 bases remaining between them. The germline V gene encodes CDR1 KGHDR and CDR2 SFDVKD. This CDR3 contains 14 residues. The CDR3 DNA follows: TGTGCCACCAGTGTTTCGGGGGGCACGGGCGAGCAGTACTTC. It encodes CATSVSGGTGEQYF.

This clonotype has ten or more counts. This chain uses TRBV3-1 with TRBJ2-7, with D hard to call. This CDR3 comprises 13 residues. Between the trimmed V and J ends, which lost 0 bases and 6 bases, there was a span of 9 bases. In germline, CDR1 is LGHDT, CDR2 YNNKEL (reference sequence). CDR3 sequence reads: CASSQDLVLEQYF. The CDR3 DNA is TGTGCCAGCAGCCAAGATCTTGTGCTCGAGCAGTACTTC.

The chain recombines TRBV20-1 with TRBJ1-1, with a tentative D call TRBD1 (6 bases). Germline CDR1 DFQATT, CDR2 SNEGSKA (reference sequence). The CDR3 consists of 13 residues. Trimming removed 6 bases at V and 1 base at J, with 12 bases between. CDR3 nucleotides: TGCAGTGCGGCTCAAGGGGGGAACACTGAAGCTTTCTTT. It translates to CSAAQGGNTEAFF.

There are many counts of this clonotype. The chain has TRBV6-2 or TRBV6-3 and TRBJ2-5; TRBD1 agrees at 9 bases. Germline V gives CDR1 MNHEY, CDR2 SVGEGT. The CDR3 spans 14 residues. V lost 4 bases to trimming and J lost 3 bases; unmatched junction nucleotides: 3. CDR3 DNA sequence: TGTGCCAGCAGTTGGGACAGGGTGAAAGAGACCCAGTACTTC. It encodes CASSWDRVKETQYF.